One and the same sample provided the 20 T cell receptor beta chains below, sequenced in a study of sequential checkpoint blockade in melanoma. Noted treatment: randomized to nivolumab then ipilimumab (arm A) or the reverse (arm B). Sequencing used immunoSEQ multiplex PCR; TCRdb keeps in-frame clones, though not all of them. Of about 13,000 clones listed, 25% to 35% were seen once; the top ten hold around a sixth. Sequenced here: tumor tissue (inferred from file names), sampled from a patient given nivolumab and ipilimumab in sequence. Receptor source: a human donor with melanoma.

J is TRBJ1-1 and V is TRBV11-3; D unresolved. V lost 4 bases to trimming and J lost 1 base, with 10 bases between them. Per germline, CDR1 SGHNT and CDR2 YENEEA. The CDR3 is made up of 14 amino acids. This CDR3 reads CASSWEHRNTEAFF. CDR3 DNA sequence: TGTGCCAGCAGCTGGGAACACCGGAACACTGAAGCTTTCTTT.

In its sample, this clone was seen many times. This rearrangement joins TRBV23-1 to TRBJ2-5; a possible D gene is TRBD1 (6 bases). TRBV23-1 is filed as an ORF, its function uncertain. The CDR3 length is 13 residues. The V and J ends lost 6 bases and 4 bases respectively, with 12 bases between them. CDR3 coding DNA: TGCGCCAGCAGCCGACAGGTCGGAGAGACCCAGTACTTC. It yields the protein CASSRQVGETQYF.

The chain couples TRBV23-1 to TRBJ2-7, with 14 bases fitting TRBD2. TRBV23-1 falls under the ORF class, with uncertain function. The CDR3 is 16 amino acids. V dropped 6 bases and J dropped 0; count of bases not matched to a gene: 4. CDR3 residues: CASSGGLAGASYEQYF. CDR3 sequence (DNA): TGCGCCAGCAGCGGGGGACTAGCGGGAGCCTCCTACGAGCAGTACTTC.

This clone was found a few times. The CDR3, as DNA: TGTGCCAGCAGTTTTACCCGGACAGTCCAAGGGTACTTC. Its protein product is CASSFTRTVQGYF. This chain links TRBV6-8 with TRBJ2-7; a possible D gene is TRBD1 (6 bases). The germline V gene encodes CDR1 MNHGY and CDR2 SAAAGT. V was clipped by 4 bases and J by 12 bases, with 19 bases between them. The CDR3 is 13 residues long.

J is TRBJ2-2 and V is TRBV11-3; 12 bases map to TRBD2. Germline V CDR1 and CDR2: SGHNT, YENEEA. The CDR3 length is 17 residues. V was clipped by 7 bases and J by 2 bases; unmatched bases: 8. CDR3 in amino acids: CASTPSSGRGNTGELFF. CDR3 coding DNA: TGTGCCAGCACCCCATCTAGCGGGAGGGGTAACACCGGGGAGCTGTTTTTT. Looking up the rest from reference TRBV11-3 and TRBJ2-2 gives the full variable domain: EAGVVQSPRYKIIEKKQPVAFWCNPISGHNTLYWYLQNLGQGPELLIRYENEEAVDDSQLPKDRFSAERLKGVDSTLKIQPAELGDSAVYLCASTPSSGRGNTGELFFGEGSRLTVL.

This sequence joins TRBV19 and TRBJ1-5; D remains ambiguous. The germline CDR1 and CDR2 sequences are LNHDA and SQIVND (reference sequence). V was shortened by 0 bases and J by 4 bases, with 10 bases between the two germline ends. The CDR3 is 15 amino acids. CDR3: CASSIDHTVNQPQHF. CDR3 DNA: TGTGCCAGTAGTATAGATCACACAGTTAATCAGCCCCAGCATTTT.

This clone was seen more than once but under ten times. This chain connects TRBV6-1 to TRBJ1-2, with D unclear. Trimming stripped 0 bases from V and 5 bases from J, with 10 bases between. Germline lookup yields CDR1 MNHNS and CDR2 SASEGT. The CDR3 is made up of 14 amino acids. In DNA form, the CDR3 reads TGTGCCAGCAGTGAAGCCCCAGTAGGGTATGGCTACACCTTC. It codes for CASSEAPVGYGYTF.

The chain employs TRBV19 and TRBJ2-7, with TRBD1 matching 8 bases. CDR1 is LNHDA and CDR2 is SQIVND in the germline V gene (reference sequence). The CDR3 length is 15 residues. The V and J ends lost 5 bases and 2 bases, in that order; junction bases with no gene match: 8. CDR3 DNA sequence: TGTGCCAGTAGTCTTGGGACAGGAGAGGCCTACGAGCAGTACTTC. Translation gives CASSLGTGEAYEQYF.

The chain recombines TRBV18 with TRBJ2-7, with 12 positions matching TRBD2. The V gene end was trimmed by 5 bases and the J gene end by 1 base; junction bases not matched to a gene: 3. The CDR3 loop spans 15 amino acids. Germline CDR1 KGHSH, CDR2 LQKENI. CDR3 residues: CASSMGLAGSYEQYF. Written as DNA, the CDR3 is TGTGCCAGCTCAATGGGACTAGCGGGTTCCTACGAGCAGTACTTC.

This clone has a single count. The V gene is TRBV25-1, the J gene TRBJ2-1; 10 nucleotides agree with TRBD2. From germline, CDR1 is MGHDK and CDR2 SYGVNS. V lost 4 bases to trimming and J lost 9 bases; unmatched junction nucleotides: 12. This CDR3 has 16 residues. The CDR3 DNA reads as TGTGCCAGCAGTGCGTTGGGGCTAGCGGGAGCTAGTGAGCAGTTCTTC. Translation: CASSALGLAGASEQFF. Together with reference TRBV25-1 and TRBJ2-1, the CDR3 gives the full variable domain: EADIYQTPRYLVIGTGKKITLECSQTMGHDKMYWYQQDPGMELHLIHYSYGVNSTEKGDLSSESTVSRIRTEHFPLTLESARPSHTSQYLCASSALGLAGASEQFFGPGTRLTVL.

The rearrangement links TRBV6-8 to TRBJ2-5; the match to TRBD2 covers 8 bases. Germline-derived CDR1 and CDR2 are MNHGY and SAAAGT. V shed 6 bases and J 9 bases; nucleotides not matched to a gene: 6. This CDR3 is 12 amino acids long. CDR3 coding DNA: TGTGCCAGCAGGACCGGGGGACTAGCCCAGTACTTC. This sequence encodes CASRTGGLAQYF.

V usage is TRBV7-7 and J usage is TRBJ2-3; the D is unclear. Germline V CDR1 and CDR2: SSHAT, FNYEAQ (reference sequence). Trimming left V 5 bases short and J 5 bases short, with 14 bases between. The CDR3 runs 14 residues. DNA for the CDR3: TGTGCCAGCAGCAGTAGTTATGGCGGAGATACGCAGTATTTT. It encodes CASSSSYGGDTQYF.

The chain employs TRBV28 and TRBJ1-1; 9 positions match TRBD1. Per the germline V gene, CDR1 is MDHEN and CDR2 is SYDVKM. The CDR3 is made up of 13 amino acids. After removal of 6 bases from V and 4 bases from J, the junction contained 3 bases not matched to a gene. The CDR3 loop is CASSQGQGTEAFF. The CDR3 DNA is TGTGCCAGCAGCCAGGGACAGGGCACTGAAGCTTTCTTT.

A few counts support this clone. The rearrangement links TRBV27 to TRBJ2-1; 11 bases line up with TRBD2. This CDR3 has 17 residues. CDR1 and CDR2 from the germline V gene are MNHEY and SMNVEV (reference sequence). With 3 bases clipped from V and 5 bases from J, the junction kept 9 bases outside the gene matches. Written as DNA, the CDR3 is TGTGCCAGCAGTTTGTGGGGTACTAGCGGGAGAAACAATGAGCAGTTCTTC. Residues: CASSLWGTSGRNNEQFF.

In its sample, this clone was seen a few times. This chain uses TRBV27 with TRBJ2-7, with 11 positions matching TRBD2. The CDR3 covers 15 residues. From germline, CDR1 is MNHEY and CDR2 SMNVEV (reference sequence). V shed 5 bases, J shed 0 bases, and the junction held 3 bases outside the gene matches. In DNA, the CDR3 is TGTGCCAGCAGTCCTACTAGCGGGAGCTCCTACGAGCAGTACTTC. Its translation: CASSPTSGSSYEQYF.

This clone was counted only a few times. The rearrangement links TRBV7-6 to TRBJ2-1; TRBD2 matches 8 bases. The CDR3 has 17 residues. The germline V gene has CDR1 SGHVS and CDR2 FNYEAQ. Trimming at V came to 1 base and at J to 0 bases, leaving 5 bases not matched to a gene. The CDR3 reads CASSLGLAYSSYNEQFF. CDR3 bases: TGTGCCAGCAGCTTAGGACTAGCGTACAGCTCCTACAATGAGCAGTTCTTC.

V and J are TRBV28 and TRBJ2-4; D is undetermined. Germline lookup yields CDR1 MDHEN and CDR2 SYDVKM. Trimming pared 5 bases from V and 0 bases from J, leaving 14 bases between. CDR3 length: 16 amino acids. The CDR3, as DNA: TGTGCCAGCAGTCAACATCCGTCCTTAGCCAAAAACATTCAGTACTTC. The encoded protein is CASSQHPSLAKNIQYF.

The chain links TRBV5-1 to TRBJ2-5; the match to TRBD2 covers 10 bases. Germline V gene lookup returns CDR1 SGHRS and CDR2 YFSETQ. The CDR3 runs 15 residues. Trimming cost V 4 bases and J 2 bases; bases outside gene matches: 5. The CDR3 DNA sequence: TGCGCCAGCAGCCTCCTAGCGGGAGCGCAAGAGACCCAGTACTTC. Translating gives CASSLLAGAQETQYF.

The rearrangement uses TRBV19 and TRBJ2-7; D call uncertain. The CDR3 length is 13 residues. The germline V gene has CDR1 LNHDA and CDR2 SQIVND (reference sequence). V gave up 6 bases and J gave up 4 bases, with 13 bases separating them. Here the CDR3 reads CASSDGIAYEQYF. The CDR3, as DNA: TGTGCCAGTAGCGACGGAATCGCTTACGAGCAGTACTTC.

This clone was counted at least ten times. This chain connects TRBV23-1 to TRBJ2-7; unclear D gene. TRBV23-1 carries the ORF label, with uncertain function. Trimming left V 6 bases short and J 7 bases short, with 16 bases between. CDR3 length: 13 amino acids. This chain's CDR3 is CASSQERREEQYF. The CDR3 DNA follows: TGCGCCAGCAGCCAAGAAAGGAGAGAAGAGCAGTACTTC.